One and the same sample provided the 20 T cell receptor beta chains below, sequenced in a study of T cell responses to AZD1222 COVID-19 vaccine. Repertoires were generated with immunoSEQ multiplex PCR, while TCRdb's copy carries only in-frame clones and drops some. This sample has approximately 140,000 clones; around 91% occur once, and the top ten carry around 5.2%. The sample in question was peripheral blood, obtained on day 0 of AZD1222 vaccination. The receptor set was obtained from an adult in good health.

This chain joins TRBV7-2 and TRBJ2-7; D possibly corresponds to TRBD2 (5 bases). Germline assignment: CDR1 SGHTA and CDR2 FQGNSA. The CDR3 has 14 residues. Between the trimmed V and J ends, which lost 3 bases and 1 base, there was a span of 10 bases. The CDR3 DNA reads as TGTGCCAGCAGCTTGGACTGGGGATCCTACGAGCAGTACTTC. Translated: CASSLDWGSYEQYF.

The rearrangement joins TRBV19 to TRBJ1-2; D is undetermined. V lost 0 bases and J lost 3, with 20 bases in between. Per germline, CDR1 LNHDA and CDR2 SQIVND (reference sequence). This CDR3 contains 18 residues. The CDR3 sequence is CASSIDRAAPYPYYGYTF. The CDR3 DNA is TGTGCCAGTAGTATAGATCGGGCGGCCCCTTATCCTTACTATGGCTACACCTTC.

This rearrangement joins TRBV4-2 to TRBJ2-2; D possibly corresponds to TRBD2 (6 bases). Germline V gene lookup returns CDR1 LGHNA and CDR2 YNFKEQ. The CDR3 loop spans 16 amino acids. V was cut by 1 base and J by 5 bases, with 14 bases left in between. DNA for the CDR3: TGTGCCAGCAGCCAAGGGGACGGGAGTGAGACCGGGGAGCTGTTTTTT. Translated: CASSQGDGSETGELFF.

The chain recombines TRBV5-5 with TRBJ1-1; 9 bases line up with TRBD1. The CDR3 runs 13 residues. Looked up from germline, CDR1 is SGHKS and CDR2 is YYEKEE (reference sequence). V was clipped by 1 base and J by 8 bases; unmatched bases: 3. CDR3 coding DNA: TGTGCCAGCAGCTTGTGGGACAGGGAGGAAGCTTTCTTT. As protein: CASSLWDREEAFF.

This clone was detected only once. The chain couples TRBV7-8 to TRBJ2-2, with a weak D call TRBD1 (5 bases). The germline gives CDR1 SGHVS, CDR2 FQNEAQ. The ends were cut back, 4 bases at V and 3 bases at J, with 9 bases in the middle. This CDR3 region has 14 residues. CDR3 DNA: TGTGCCAGCAGCTGGGGCCCACACACCGGGGAGCTGTTTTTT. Amino acid sequence: CASSWGPHTGELFF.

The chain couples TRBV6-5 to TRBJ2-5; D not resolved. V lost 6 bases, J lost 0 bases, and 5 bases lay in between. Germline V lookup: CDR1 MNHEY, CDR2 SVGAGI. There are 12 residues in the CDR3. The CDR3 loop reads CASSKDQETQYF. In DNA form, the CDR3 reads TGTGCCAGCAGCAAAGACCAAGAGACCCAGTACTTC.

The chain's CDR3 is CASSAPQGGGYTF. In DNA form, the CDR3 reads TGTGCCAGCAGCGCCCCGCAGGGAGGAGGCTACACCTTC. The rearrangement links TRBV9 to TRBJ1-2, with D possibly matching TRBD1 (5 bases). CDR3 length equals 13 residues. With 3 bases removed from V and 8 bases from J, the gap between germline ends came to 14 bases. Germline V gene lookup returns CDR1 SGDLS and CDR2 YYNGEE.

This chain connects TRBV4-1 to TRBJ2-2, with TRBD2 matching over 8 bases. This CDR3 spans 17 amino acids. V was pared by 1 base and J by 3 bases, with 7 bases of the junction left unmatched. Germline CDR1 MGHRA, CDR2 YSYEKL. CDR3 coding DNA: TGCGCCAGCAGCCAAGGAATGCTAGCGGGCTACACCGGGGAGCTGTTTTTT. As protein: CASSQGMLAGYTGELFF.

This clone appeared once. The CDR3 region is CASSPTGFSGNTIYF. The CDR3 bases are TGCGCCAGCAGCCCCACAGGGTTCTCTGGAAACACCATATATTTT. V usage is TRBV5-1 and J usage is TRBJ1-3; weak D call: TRBD1 (6 bases). The V gene's germline CDR1 is SGHRS and CDR2 YFSETQ. The CDR3 is 15 amino acids. Trimming removed 4 bases at V and 0 bases at J, with 11 bases between. The full variable domain, rest sourced from reference TRBV5-1 and TRBJ1-3, is KAGVTQTPRYLIKTRGQQVTLSCSPISGHRSVSWYQQTPGQGLQFLFEYFSETQRNKGNFPGRFSGRQFSNSRSEMNVSTLELGDSALYLCASSPTGFSGNTIYFGEGSWLTVV.

The chain carries TRBV7-2 and TRBJ1-2, with a tentative D call TRBD1 (6 bases). V gave up 4 bases and J gave up 8 bases, with 23 bases separating them. Germline CDR1 is SGHTA and CDR2 is FQGNSA. CDR3 length equals 16 residues. Here the CDR3 reads CASSSPSGQGFGGYTF. The CDR3 DNA reads TGTGCCAGCAGCTCTCCCTCGGGGCAGGGGTTCGGCGGCTACACCTTC.

The chain is built from TRBV3-1 (or the pseudogene TRBV3-2) and TRBJ2-7; unclear D gene. V lost 4 bases and J 6 bases, leaving 16 bases between the germline ends. CDR1 is LGHDT, CDR2 YNNKEL, per germline (reference sequence). This CDR3 region has 14 residues. CDR3 DNA: TGTGCCAGCAGCCCCGGTACCCAGGTAGGCGAGCAGTACTTC. Its protein is CASSPGTQVGEQYF.

The V gene is TRBV5-5, the J gene TRBJ1-3; TRBD1 agrees at 9 bases. Germline trimming cut 2 bases from V and 3 bases from J; bases unmatched to any gene: 9. CDR3 length equals 17 residues. Germline V gives CDR1 SGHKS, CDR2 YYEKEE (reference sequence). This chain's CDR3 is CASSFMTGGFGGNTIYF. The CDR3 DNA is TGTGCCAGCAGCTTCATGACAGGGGGTTTTGGTGGAAACACCATATATTTT. The whole variable domain, filled in from reference TRBV5-5 and TRBJ1-3, reads DAGVTQSPTHLIKTRGQQVTLRCSPISGHKSVSWYQQVLGQGPQFIFQYYEKEERGRGNFPDRFSARQFPNYSSELNVNALLLGDSALYLCASSFMTGGFGGNTIYFGEGSWLTVV.

The chain has TRBV4-1 and TRBJ2-7; 10 bases are shared with TRBD1. Trimming cost V 3 bases and J 2 bases; bases outside gene matches: 7. Germline V gene sequence: CDR1 MGHRA, CDR2 YSYEKL. The CDR3 contains 16 residues. The CDR3 nucleotides read TGCGCCAGCAGCCATACAGTGGGACAGGGGACCTACGAGCAGTACTTC. Translation gives CASSHTVGQGTYEQYF.

The chain carries TRBV3-1 (or the pseudogene TRBV3-2) and TRBJ1-1; tentative D call: TRBD1 (6 bases). Germline CDR1 and CDR2: LGHDT and YNNKEL (reference sequence). The length of the CDR3 is 15 residues. Trimming removed 0 bases from V and 5 bases from J, with 13 bases in between. This CDR3 is CASSQDRGIGTEAFF. Here the CDR3 DNA reads TGTGCCAGCAGCCAAGACAGGGGAATCGGGACTGAAGCTTTCTTT.

This sequence joins TRBV11-2 and TRBJ1-3; D is ambiguous. CDR3 length: 15 amino acids. Trimming shortened V by 5 bases and J by 2 bases, and 13 bases separated the two germline ends. The V gene's germline CDR1 is SGHAT and CDR2 FQNNGV. The CDR3, as DNA: TGTGCCAGCAGCCCCAGCGGGCCACCTGGAAACACCATATATTTT. It yields the protein CASSPSGPPGNTIYF. The full variable domain, completed using reference TRBV11-2 and TRBJ1-3, is EAGVAQSPRYKIIEKRQSVAFWCNPISGHATLYWYQQILGQGPKLLIQFQNNGVVDDSQLPKDRFSAERLKGVDSTLKIQPAKLEDSAVYLCASSPSGPPGNTIYFGEGSWLTVV.

This chain connects TRBV4-3 to TRBJ2-1, with 11 bases aligning to TRBD1. Germline V gene lookup returns CDR1 LGHNA and CDR2 YSLEER. There are 16 residues in the CDR3. With V trimmed by 0 bases and J by 6 bases, 4 bases remained unmatched. The CDR3 is CASSQETGTGGNEQFF. The CDR3 bases are TGCGCCAGCAGCCAAGAGACCGGGACAGGGGGCAATGAGCAGTTCTTC.

This rearrangement joins TRBV7-2 to TRBJ2-3; TRBD2 matches at 7 bases. V trimming: 1 base; J trimming: 3 bases; junction bases outside the gene matches: 4. The CDR3 contains 15 residues. Germline V CDR1 and CDR2: SGHTA, FQGNSA. CDR3 region: CASSLVRGRTDTQYF. As DNA, the CDR3 is TGTGCCAGCAGCTTAGTCCGCGGGAGAACAGATACGCAGTATTTT.

This rearrangement joins TRBV12-3 or TRBV12-4 to TRBJ2-1; D is unclear. With 2 bases removed from V and 13 bases from J, the gap between germline ends came to 15 bases. This CDR3 region has 13 residues. DNA for the CDR3: TGTGCCAGCAGTTTAAAAACTGTAACAGAACAGTTCTTC. Translating it yields CASSLKTVTEQFF.

The chain has TRBV19 and TRBJ1-1, with D perhaps matching TRBD1 (6 bases). Germline CDR1 is LNHDA and CDR2 is SQIVND (reference sequence). Trimming removed 9 bases from V and 2 bases from J, with 13 bases in between. This CDR3 is built from 13 residues. In nucleotides, the CDR3 is TGTGCCAGCGGACAGCAGTATAACACTGAAGCTTTCTTT. It translates to CASGQQYNTEAFF. Full variable domain (outside the CDR3, taken from reference TRBV19 and TRBJ1-1): DGGITQSPKYLFRKEGQNVTLSCEQNLNHDAMYWYRQDPGQGLRLIYYSQIVNDFQKGDIAEGYSVSREKKESFPLTVTSAQKNPTAFYLCASGQQYNTEAFFGQGTRLTVV.

The rearrangement joins TRBV7-8 to TRBJ1-1, with D maybe TRBD1 (6 bases). The CDR3 totals 14 residues. Per the germline V gene, CDR1 is SGHVS and CDR2 is FQNEAQ. V dropped 1 base and J dropped 1 base, with 7 bases sitting between them. CDR3 sequence (DNA): TGTGCCAGCAGCTTAGGACAGGAGAACACTGAAGCTTTCTTT. This translates into CASSLGQENTEAFF.